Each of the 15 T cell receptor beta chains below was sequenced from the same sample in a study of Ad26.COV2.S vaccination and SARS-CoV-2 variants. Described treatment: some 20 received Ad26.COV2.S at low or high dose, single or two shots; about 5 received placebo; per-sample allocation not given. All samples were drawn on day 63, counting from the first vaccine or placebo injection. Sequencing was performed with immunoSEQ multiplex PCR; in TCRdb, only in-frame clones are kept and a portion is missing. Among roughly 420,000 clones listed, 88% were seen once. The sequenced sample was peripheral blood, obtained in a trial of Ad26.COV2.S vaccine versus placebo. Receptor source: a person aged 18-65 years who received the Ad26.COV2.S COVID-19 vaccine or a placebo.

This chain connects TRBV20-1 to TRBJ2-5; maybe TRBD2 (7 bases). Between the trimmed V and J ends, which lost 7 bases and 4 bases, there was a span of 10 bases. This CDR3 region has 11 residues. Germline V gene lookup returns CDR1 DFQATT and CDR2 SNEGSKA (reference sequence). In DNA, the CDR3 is TGCAGTGGGGGGGGCAGAGAGACCCAGTACTTC. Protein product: CSGGGRETQYF.

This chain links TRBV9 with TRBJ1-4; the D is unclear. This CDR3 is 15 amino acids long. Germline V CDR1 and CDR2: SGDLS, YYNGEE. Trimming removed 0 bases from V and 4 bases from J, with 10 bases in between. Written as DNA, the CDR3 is TGTGCCAGCAGCGTAGGCTTAGGGCTTAATGAAAAACTGTTTTTT. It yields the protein CASSVGLGLNEKLFF.

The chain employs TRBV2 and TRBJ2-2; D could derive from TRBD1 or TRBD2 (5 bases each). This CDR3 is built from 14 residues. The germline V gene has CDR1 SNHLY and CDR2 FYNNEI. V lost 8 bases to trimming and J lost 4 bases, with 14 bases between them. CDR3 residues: CASCGARGTGELFF. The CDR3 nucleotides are TGTGCCAGCTGTGGGGCCCGGGGCACCGGGGAGCTGTTTTTT.

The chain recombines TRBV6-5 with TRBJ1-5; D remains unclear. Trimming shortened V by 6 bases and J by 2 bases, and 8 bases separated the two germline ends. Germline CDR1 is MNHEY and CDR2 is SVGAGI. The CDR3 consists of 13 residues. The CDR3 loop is CASREIGNQPQHF. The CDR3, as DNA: TGTGCCAGCAGGGAGATAGGCAATCAGCCCCAGCATTTT.

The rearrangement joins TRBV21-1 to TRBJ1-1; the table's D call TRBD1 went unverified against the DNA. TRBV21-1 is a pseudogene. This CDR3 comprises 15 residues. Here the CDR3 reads CASSTNRGRGTEAFF. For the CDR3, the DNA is TGTGCCAGCAGCACGAACAGGGGGCGCGGCACTGAAGCTTTCTTT.

The CDR3 sequence is CASSLVQGYDGYTF. CDR3 DNA: TGTGCCAGCAGCTTAGTACAGGGGTACGATGGCTACACCTTC. The rearrangement joins TRBV7-9 to TRBJ1-2, with 7 positions matching TRBD1. CDR1 is SEHNR and CDR2 is FQNEAQ in the germline V gene (reference sequence). This CDR3 has 14 amino acids. The junction had 5 bases not matched to a gene; V was cut back by 1 base and J by 6 bases.

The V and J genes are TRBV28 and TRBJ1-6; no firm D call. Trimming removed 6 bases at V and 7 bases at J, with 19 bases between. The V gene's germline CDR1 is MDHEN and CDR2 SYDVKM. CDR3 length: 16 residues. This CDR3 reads CASSPRRGRENSPLHF. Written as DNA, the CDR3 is TGTGCCAGCAGCCCTAGGCGGGGAAGGGAAAATTCACCCCTCCACTTT. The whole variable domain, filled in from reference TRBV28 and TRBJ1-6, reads DVKVTQSSRYLVKRTGEKVFLECVQDMDHENMFWYRQDPGLGLRLIYFSYDVKMKEKGDIPEGYSVSREKKERFSLILESASTNQTSMYLCASSPRRGRENSPLHFGNGTRLTVT.

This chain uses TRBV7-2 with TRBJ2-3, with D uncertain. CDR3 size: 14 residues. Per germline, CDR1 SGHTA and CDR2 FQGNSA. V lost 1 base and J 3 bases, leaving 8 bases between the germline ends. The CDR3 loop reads CASSLEYSTDTQYF. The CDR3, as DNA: TGTGCCAGCAGCTTAGAATATTCTACAGATACGCAGTATTTT.

CDR3 in DNA: TGTGCCAGCAGCCCCGGTGGAGGGGTCGACACCGGGGAGCTGTTTTTT. Encoded protein: CASSPGGGVDTGELFF. J is TRBJ2-2 and V is TRBV11-2; D possibly corresponds to TRBD2 (6 bases). V was pared by 5 bases and J by 3 bases, with 16 bases between. The CDR3 has 16 amino acids. CDR1 SGHAT and CDR2 FQNNGV come from the germline V gene.

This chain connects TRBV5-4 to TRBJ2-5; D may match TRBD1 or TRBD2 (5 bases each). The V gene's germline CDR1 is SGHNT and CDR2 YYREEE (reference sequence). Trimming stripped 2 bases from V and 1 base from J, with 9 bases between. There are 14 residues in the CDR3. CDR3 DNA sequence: TGTGCCAGCAGCTTTCGGGACCTCCAAGAGACCCAGTACTTC. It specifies CASSFRDLQETQYF.

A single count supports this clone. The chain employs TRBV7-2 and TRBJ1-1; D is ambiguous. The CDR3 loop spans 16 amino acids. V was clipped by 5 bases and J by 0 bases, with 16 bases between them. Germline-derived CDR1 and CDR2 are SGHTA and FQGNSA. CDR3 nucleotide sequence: TGTGCCAGCAGCCTTCATAGACCGCCGATGAACACTGAAGCTTTCTTT. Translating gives CASSLHRPPMNTEAFF.

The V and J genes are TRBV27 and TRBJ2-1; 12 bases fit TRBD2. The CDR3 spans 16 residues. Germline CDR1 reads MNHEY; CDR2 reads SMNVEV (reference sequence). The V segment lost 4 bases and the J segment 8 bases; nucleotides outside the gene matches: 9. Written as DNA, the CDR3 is TGTGCCAGCAGTTCTAGCGGGGGGGCCGAGACCTATGAGCAGTTCTTC. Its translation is CASSSSGGAETYEQFF.

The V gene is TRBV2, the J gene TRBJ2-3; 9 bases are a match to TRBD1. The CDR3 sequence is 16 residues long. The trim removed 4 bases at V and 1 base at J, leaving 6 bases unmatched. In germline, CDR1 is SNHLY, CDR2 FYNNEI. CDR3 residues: CASSVDRGRGTDTQYF. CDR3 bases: TGTGCCAGCAGTGTGGACAGGGGAAGGGGCACAGATACGCAGTATTTT. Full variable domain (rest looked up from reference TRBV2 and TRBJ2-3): EPEVTQTPSHQVTQMGQEVILRCVPISNHLYFYWYRQILGQKVEFLVSFYNNEISEKSEIFDDQFSVERPDGSNFTLKIRSTKLEDSAMYFCASSVDRGRGTDTQYFGPGTRLTVL.

CDR3 sequence reads: CASSLGVAGGQNIQYF. The CDR3 DNA follows: TGTGCCAGCAGCTTAGGAGTGGCGGGGGGACAAAACATTCAGTACTTC. This rearrangement joins TRBV7-8 to TRBJ2-4; 8 bases align to TRBD2. Germline loops: CDR1 SGHVS, CDR2 FQNEAQ. The junction had 7 bases not matched to a gene; V was cut back by 1 base and J by 5 bases. This CDR3 spans 16 amino acids.

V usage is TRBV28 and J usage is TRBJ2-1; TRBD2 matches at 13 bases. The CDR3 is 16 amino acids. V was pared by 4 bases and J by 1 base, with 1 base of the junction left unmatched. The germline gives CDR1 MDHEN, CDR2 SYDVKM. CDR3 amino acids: CASSSTSGGSYNEQFF. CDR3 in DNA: TGTGCCAGCAGTTCGACTAGCGGGGGGTCCTACAATGAGCAGTTCTTC.